The entry below describes one TCR beta chain. Antigen unknown. According to the study, adjacent lung free of atypia was obtained at least 2 cm from the tumor margin. There are 15 residues in the CDR3. Germline V gene sequence: CDR1 MNHGY, CDR2 SAAAGT. V shed 2 bases and J shed 2 bases, with 11 bases lying between them. The data were taken from a study of T cells in localized non-small cell lung cancer. Clones were read by immunoSEQ multiplex PCR, and TCRdb kept only the in-frame ones, dropping some. Of some 2,000 clones in the sample, less than 30% were seen once. Study results and caveats: For the top 100 tumor clones, a median roughly 53 also appeared in adjacent lung. Uninvolved neighboring lung showed the greatest T cell clonality, exceeding tumor.

Here the sequenced sample was normal lung tissue next to the tumor, taken before any cancer treatment. This rearrangement joins TRBV6-8 to TRBJ2-3; possible D gene TRBD1, 6 bases. This receptor was obtained from a female donor aged 60 or older with stage I lung adenocarcinoma. The DNA for the CDR3 is TGTGCCAGCAGTTACGGCAGGGGAGACACAGATACGCAGTATTTT. This sequence encodes CASSYGRGDTDTQYF.